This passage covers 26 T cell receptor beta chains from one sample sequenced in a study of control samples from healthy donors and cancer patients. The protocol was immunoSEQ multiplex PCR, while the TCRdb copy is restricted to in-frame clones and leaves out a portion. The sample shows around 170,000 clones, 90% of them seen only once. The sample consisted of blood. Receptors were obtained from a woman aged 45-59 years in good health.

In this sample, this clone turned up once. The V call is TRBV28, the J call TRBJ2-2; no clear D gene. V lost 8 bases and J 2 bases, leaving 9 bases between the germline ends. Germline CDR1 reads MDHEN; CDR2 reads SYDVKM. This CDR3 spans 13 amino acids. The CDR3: CASLSTNTGELFF. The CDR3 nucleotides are TGTGCCAGCCTTTCTACAAACACCGGGGAGCTGTTTTTT.

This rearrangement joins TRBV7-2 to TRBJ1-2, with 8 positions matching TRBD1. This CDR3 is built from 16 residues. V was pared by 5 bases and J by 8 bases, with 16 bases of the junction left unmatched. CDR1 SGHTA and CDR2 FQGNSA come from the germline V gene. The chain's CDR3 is CASSDFRDRRIGGYTF. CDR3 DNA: TGTGCCAGCAGCGATTTTCGGGACAGGCGGATCGGAGGCTACACCTTC.

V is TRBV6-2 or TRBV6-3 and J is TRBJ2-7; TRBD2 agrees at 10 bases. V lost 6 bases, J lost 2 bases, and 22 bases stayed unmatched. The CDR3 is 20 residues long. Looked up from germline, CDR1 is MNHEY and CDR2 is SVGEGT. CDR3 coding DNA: TGTGCCAGCAGCAAATTTCCGGGACTAGCGCTTCCCGGAACAACCTACGAGCAGTACTTC. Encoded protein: CASSKFPGLALPGTTYEQYF.

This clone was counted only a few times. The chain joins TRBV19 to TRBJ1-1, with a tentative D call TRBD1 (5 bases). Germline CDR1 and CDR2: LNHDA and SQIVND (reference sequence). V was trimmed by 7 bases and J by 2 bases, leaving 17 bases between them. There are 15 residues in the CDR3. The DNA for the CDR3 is TGTGCCAGTACGATTTGGGGGGAATCAAACACTGAAGCTTTCTTT. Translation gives CASTIWGESNTEAFF.

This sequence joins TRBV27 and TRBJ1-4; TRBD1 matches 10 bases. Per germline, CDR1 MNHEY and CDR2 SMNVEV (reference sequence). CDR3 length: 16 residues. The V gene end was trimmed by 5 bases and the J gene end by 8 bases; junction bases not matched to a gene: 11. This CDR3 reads CASSLLWDRGNEKLFF. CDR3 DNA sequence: TGTGCCAGCAGTCTACTGTGGGACAGGGGTAACGAAAAACTGTTTTTT.

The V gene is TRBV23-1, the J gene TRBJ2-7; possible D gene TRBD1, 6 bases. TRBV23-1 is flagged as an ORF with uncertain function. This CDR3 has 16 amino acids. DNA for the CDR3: TGCGTTGCCGGGACATTACCCTCCCGCCTTTACTACGAGCAGTACTTC. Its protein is CVAGTLPSRLYYEQYF.

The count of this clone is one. In DNA, the CDR3 is TGTGCCAGCAGCTTAGCGGGGACTAGCCCGAATGAGCAGTTCTTC. This translates into CASSLAGTSPNEQFF. This chain joins TRBV7-2 and TRBJ2-1, with 9 bases lining up with TRBD2. Trimming removed 0 bases from V and 7 bases from J; junction bases left unmatched: 4. CDR3 length: 15 amino acids. From germline, CDR1 is SGHTA and CDR2 FQGNSA.

The CDR3 loop is CASSLDPKGGYTF. In DNA form, the CDR3 reads TGTGCCAGCAGCTTAGATCCGAAAGGTGGCTACACCTTC. The chain combines TRBV11-2 with TRBJ1-2; unclear D gene. This CDR3 is 13 amino acids long. In germline, CDR1 is SGHAT, CDR2 FQNNGV. V lost 0 bases to trimming and J lost 7 bases, with 9 bases between them.

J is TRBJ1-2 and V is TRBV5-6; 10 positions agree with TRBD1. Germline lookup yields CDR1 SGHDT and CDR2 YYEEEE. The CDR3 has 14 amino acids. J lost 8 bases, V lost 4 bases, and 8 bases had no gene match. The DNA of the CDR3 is TGTGCCAGCAGCGGGGACAGGGGCCTCCCGGGCTACACCTTC. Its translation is CASSGDRGLPGYTF.

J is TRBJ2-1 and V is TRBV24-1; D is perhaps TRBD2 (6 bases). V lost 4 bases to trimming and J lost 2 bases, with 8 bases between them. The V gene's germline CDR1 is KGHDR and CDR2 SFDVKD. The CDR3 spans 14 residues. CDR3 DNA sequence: TGTGCCACCAGTGAGGGGGGTACCTACAATGAGCAGTTCTTC. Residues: CATSEGGTYNEQFF.

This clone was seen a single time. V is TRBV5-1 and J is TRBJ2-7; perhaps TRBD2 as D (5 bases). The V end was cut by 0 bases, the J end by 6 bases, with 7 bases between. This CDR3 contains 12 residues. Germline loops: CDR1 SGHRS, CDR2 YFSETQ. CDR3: CASSLVEGEQYF. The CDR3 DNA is TGCGCCAGCAGCTTGGTTGAGGGCGAGCAGTACTTC.

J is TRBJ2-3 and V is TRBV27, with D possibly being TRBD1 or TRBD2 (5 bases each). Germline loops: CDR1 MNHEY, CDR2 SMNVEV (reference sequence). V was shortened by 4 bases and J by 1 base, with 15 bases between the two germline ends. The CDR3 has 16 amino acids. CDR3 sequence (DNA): TGTGCCAGCAGTTCCCGTAAGGGGAGCGGCACAGATACGCAGTATTTT. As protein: CASSSRKGSGTDTQYF.

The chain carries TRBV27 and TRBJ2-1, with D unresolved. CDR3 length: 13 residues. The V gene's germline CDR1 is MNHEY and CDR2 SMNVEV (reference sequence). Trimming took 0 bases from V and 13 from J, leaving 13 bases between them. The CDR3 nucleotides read TGTGCCAGCAGTTTATCGAGTTCGACAATACAGTTCTTC. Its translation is CASSLSSSTIQFF.

This CDR3 is CASSVVITDTQYF. CDR3 DNA sequence: TGTGCCAGCAGCGTAGTGATCACAGATACGCAGTATTTT. The gene calls are TRBV9 and TRBJ2-3; D is undetermined. Trimming pared 0 bases from V and 2 bases from J, leaving 4 bases between. Germline CDR1 reads SGDLS; CDR2 reads YYNGEE. This CDR3 has 13 amino acids.

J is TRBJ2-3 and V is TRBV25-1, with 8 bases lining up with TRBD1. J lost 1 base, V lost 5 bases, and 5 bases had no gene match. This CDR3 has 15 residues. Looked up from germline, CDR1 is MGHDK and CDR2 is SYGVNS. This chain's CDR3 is CASSPPGQGTDTQYF. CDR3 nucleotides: TGTGCCAGCAGTCCCCCGGGACAGGGCACAGATACGCAGTATTTT.

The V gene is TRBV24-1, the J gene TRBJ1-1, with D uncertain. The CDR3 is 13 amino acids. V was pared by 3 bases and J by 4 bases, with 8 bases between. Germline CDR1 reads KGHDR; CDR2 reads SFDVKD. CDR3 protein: CATSDHLGTEAFF. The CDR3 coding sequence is TGTGCCACCAGTGATCATTTAGGCACTGAAGCTTTCTTT.

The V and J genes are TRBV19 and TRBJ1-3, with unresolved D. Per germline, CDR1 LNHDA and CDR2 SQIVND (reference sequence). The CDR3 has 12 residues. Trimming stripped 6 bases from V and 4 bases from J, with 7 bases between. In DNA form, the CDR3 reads TGTGCCAGTAGCGGCAACGGAAACACCATATATTTT. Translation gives CASSGNGNTIYF. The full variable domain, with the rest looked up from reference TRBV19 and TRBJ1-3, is DGGITQSPKYLFRKEGQNVTLSCEQNLNHDAMYWYRQDPGQGLRLIYYSQIVNDFQKGDIAEGYSVSREKKESFPLTVTSAQKNPTAFYLCASSGNGNTIYFGEGSWLTVV.

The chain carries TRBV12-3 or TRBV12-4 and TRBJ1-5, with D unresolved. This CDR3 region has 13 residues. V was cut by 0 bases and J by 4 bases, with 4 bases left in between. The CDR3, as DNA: TGTGCCAGCAGTTTAGCTCAGAATCAGCCCCAGCATTTT. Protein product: CASSLAQNQPQHF.

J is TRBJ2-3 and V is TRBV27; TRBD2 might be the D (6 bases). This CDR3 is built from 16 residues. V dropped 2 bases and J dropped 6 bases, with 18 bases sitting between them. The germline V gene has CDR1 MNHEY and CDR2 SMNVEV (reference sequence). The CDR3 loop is CASSLVVGGPPDTQYF. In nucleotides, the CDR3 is TGTGCCAGCAGTTTAGTAGTGGGAGGTCCCCCCGATACGCAGTATTTT.

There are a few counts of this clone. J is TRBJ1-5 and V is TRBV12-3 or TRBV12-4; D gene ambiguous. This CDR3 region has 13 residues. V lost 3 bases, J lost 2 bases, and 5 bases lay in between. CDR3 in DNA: TGTGCCAGCAGTTTTATGGGCAATCAGCCCCAGCATTTT. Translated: CASSFMGNQPQHF.

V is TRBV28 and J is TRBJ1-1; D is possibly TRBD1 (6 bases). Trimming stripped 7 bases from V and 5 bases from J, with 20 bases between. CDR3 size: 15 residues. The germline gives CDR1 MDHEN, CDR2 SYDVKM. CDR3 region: CASTSRGNVETEAFF. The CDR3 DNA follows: TGTGCCAGCACCTCGAGGGGGAATGTGGAAACTGAAGCTTTCTTT.

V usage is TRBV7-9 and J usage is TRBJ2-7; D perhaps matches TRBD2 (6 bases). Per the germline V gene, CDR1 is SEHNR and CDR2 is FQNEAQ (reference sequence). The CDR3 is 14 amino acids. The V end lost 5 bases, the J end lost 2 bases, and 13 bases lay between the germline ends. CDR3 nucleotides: TGTGCCAGCAGCCTCGGGACTCCGCCCTACGAGCAGTACTTC. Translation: CASSLGTPPYEQYF.

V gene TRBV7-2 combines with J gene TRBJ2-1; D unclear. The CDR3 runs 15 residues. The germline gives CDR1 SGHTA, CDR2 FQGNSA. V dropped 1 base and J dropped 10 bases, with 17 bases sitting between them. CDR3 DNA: TGTGCCAGCAGCTTAGATCGTTCCAGTTTGAGAGAGCAGTTCTTC. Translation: CASSLDRSSLREQFF.

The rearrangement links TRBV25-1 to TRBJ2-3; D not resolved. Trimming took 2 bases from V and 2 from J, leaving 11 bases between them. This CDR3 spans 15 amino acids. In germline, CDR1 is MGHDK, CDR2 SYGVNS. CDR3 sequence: CASSETARYTDTQYF. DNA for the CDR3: TGTGCCAGCAGTGAAACAGCGAGGTACACAGATACGCAGTATTTT.

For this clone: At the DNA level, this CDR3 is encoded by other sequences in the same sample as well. The CDR3 spells CASSQDYEQYF. CDR3 DNA: TGCGCCAGCAGCCAAGACTACGAGCAGTACTTC. The V and J genes are TRBV4-1 and TRBJ2-7; no firm D call. The CDR3 contains 11 residues. The V and J ends lost 0 bases and 3 bases respectively, with 0 bases between them. From germline, CDR1 is MGHRA and CDR2 YSYEKL.

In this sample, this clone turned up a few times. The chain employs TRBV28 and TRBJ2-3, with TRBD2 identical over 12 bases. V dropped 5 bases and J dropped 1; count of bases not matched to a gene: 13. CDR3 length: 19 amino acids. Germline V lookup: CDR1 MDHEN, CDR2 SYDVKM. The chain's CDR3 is CASSLQPGTSGLRTDTQYF. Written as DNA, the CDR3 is TGTGCCAGCAGTCTACAACCCGGGACTAGCGGGCTCCGCACAGATACGCAGTATTTT.